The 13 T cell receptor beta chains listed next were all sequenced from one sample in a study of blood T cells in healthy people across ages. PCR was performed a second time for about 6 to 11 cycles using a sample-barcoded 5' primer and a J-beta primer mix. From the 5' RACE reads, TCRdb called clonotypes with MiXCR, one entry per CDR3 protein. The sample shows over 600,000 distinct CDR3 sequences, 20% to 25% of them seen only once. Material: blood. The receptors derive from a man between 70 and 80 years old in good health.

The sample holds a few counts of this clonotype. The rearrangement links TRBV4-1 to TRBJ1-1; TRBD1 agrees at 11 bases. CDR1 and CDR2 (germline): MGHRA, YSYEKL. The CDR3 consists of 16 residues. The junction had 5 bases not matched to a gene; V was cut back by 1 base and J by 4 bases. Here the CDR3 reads CASSQGTGGAGTEAFF. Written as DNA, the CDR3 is TGCGCCAGCAGCCAAGGGACAGGGGGCGCGGGCACTGAAGCTTTCTTT.

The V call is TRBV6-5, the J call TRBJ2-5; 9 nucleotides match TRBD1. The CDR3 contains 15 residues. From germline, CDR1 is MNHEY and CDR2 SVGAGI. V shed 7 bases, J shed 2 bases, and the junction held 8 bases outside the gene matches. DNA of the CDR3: TGTGCCAGCACCCCCGGGGGACAGGGTCAAGAGACCCAGTACTTC. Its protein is CASTPGGQGQETQYF.

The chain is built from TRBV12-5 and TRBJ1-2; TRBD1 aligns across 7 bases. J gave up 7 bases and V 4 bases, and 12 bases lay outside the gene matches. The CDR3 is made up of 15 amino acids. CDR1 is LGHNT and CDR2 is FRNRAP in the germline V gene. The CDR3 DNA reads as TGTGCTAGTGGTTCCCCCGACAGGGCGCGAGGTGGCTACACCTTC. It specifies CASGSPDRARGGYTF. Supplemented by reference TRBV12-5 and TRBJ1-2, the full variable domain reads DARVTQTPRHKVTEMGQEVTMRCQPILGHNTVFWYRQTMMQGLELLAYFRNRAPLDDSGMPKDRFSAEMPDATLATLKIQPSEPRDSAVYFCASGSPDRARGGYTFGSGTRLTVV.

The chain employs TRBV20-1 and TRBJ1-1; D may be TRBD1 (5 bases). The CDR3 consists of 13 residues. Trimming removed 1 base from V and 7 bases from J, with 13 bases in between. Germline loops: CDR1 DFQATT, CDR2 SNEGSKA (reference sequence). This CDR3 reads CSARVAGLGEAFF. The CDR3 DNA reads TGCAGTGCTAGAGTTGCAGGGCTTGGTGAAGCTTTCTTT.

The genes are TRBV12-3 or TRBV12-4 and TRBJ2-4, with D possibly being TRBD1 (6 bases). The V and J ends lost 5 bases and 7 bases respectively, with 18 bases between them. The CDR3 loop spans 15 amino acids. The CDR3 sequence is CASSLAGAGVNIQYF. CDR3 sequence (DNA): TGTGCCAGCAGTCTGGCAGGGGCAGGAGTGAACATTCAGTACTTC.

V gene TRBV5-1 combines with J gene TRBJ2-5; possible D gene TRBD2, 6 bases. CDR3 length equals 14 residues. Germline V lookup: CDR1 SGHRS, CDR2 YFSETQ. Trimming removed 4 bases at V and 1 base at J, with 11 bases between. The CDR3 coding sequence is TGCGCCAGCAGCCACCCGGGACTCCAAGAGACCCAGTACTTC. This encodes CASSHPGLQETQYF.

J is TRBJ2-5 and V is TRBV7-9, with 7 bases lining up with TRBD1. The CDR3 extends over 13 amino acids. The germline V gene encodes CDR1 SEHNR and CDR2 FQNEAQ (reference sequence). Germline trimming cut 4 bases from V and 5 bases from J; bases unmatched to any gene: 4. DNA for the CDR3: TGTGCCAGCAGCTGCACAGGGGTGGAGACCCAGTACTTC. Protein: CASSCTGVETQYF.

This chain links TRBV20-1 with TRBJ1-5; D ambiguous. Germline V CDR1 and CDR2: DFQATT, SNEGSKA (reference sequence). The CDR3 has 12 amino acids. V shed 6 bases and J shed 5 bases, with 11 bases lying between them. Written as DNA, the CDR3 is TGCAGTGCCCAATCCCAATATCAGCCCCAGCATTTT. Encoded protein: CSAQSQYQPQHF.

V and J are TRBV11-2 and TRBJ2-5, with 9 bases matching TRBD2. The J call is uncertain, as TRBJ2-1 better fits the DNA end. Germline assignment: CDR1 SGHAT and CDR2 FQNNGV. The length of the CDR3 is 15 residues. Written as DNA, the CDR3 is TGTGCCAGCAGCTTAGGTAGCGGGGGAGGCAATGAGCAGTTCTTC. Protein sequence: CASSLGSGGGNEQFF.

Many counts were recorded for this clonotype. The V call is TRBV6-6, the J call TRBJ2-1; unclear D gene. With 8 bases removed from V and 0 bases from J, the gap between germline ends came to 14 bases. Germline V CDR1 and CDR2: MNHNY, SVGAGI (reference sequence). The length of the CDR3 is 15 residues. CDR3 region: CASERGGNSYNEQFF. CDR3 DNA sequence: TGTGCCAGCGAGAGAGGCGGAAACTCCTACAATGAGCAGTTCTTC.

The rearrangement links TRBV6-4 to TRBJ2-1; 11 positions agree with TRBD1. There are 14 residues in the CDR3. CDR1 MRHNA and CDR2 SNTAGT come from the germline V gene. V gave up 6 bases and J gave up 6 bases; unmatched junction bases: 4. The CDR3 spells CASRAGQGVNEQFF. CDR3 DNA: TGTGCCAGCAGAGCGGGACAGGGGGTCAATGAGCAGTTCTTC.

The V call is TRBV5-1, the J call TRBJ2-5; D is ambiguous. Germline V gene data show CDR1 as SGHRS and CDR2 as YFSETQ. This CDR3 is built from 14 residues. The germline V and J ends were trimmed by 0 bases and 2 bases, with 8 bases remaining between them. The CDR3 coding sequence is TGCGCCAGCAGCTTGGTGTCGAATCAAGAGACCCAGTACTTC. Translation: CASSLVSNQETQYF. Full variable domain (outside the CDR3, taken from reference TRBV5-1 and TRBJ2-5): KAGVTQTPRYLIKTRGQQVTLSCSPISGHRSVSWYQQTPGQGLQFLFEYFSETQRNKGNFPGRFSGRQFSNSRSEMNVSTLELGDSALYLCASSLVSNQETQYFGPGTRLLVL.

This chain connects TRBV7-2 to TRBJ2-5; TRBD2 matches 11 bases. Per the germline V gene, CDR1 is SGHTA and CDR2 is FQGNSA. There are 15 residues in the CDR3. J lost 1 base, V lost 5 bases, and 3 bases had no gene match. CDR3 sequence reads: CASSATSGVQETQYF. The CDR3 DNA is TGTGCCAGCAGCGCGACTAGCGGGGTCCAAGAGACCCAGTACTTC.